The present entry profiles one T cell receptor beta chain with its context. Its matching antigen is unknown. The sample comes from a study of shared clonotypes between healthy human individuals. Whole-study findings and limits: Sequencing depth was predicted to influence how clonotypes are shared among donors.

In the authors' workflow: Filtering differed since immunoSEQ provided only junctions, with no quality scores. Profiling relied on immunoSEQ multiplex PCR, and the TCRdb table lists in-frame clones only, not all of them. From that table come the V and J calls and clone size; the DNA was used to work out D and trimming. The sample consists of 600,000 to 750,000 clones, 72% of them appearing once. The donors, healthy adults who were HIV-negative, had experienced no recent acute infections or vaccinations. Looked up from germline, CDR1 is KGHSH and CDR2 is LQKENI. V was pared by 4 bases and J by 3 bases, with 7 bases between. This CDR3 spans 12 amino acids.

The receptor comes from a woman in her 30s in good health. The specimen was memory CD4+ T cells sorted from blood. Indicated subset: CD45RA-negative fraction. V is TRBV18 and J is TRBJ2-7; D remains unclear. The CDR3 region is CASSLDGYEQYF. Written as DNA, the CDR3 is TGTGCCAGCTCACTGGACGGCTACGAGCAGTACTTC.